The 5 T cell receptor beta chains reported below all come from one sample, sequenced in a study of spatial heterogeneity in lung cancer. TCRdb redid the calling of the 5' RACE reads with MiXCR, one entry per CDR3 protein. The sample shows around 23,000 distinct CDR3 sequences, roughly 3% of them seen only once. Regarding time point: sample taken at primary tumor resection. Whole RNA from tumor, nontumor lung or frozen PBMC was sequenced unsorted. Sequencing used PBMCs, obtained at surgery. Receptors originate from a female donor with early-stage non-small cell lung cancer.

This clonotype was seen at least ten times. This chain uses TRBV28 with TRBJ2-3; TRBD2 might be the D (6 bases). The ends were cut back, 5 bases at V and 0 bases at J, with 15 bases in the middle. CDR1 and CDR2 from the germline V gene are MDHEN and SYDVKM. There are 16 residues in the CDR3. CDR3 amino acids: CASSPPFLASTDTQYF. The CDR3 DNA reads TGTGCCAGCAGTCCTCCATTCCTAGCGAGCACAGATACGCAGTATTTT.

This clonotype occurred many times. This sequence joins TRBV28 and TRBJ2-5; TRBD1 aligns across 8 bases. Trimming cost V 3 bases and J 5 bases; bases outside gene matches: 14. Germline V CDR1 and CDR2: MDHEN, SYDVKM. This CDR3 spans 17 amino acids. CDR3: CASSFTPIWTGWETQYF. The CDR3 bases are TGTGCCAGCAGTTTCACCCCCATTTGGACAGGGTGGGAGACCCAGTACTTC.

This clonotype rates as medium-sized. The chain recombines TRBV28 with TRBJ2-7; D might be TRBD1 (5 bases). Trimming removed 5 bases at V and 3 bases at J, with 14 bases between. Germline V lookup: CDR1 MDHEN, CDR2 SYDVKM. The CDR3 runs to 14 residues. CDR3 sequence reads: CASSLTDTVYEQYF. DNA of the CDR3: TGTGCCAGCAGTCTGACAGACACAGTCTACGAGCAGTACTTC. The whole variable domain, remainder taken from reference TRBV28 and TRBJ2-7, is DVKVTQSSRYLVKRTGEKVFLECVQDMDHENMFWYRQDPGLGLRLIYFSYDVKMKEKGDIPEGYSVSREKKERFSLILESASTNQTSMYLCASSLTDTVYEQYFGPGTRLTVT.

This clonotype was observed at least ten times. The chain carries TRBV20-1 and TRBJ2-5; D perhaps matches TRBD2 (6 bases). The CDR3 length is 15 residues. The V end lost 6 bases, the J end lost 2 bases, and 19 bases lay between the germline ends. Germline V lookup: CDR1 DFQATT, CDR2 SNEGSKA (reference sequence). CDR3 protein: CSALPAGRLQETQYF. DNA of the CDR3: TGCAGTGCCCTTCCGGCGGGGCGCTTACAAGAGACCCAGTACTTC.

In its sample, this clonotype ranks as medium-sized. The chain combines TRBV19 with TRBJ2-3; 13 bases map to TRBD2. The CDR3 has 15 residues. Germline trimming cut 6 bases from V and 6 bases from J; bases unmatched to any gene: 6. Germline values: CDR1 LNHDA, CDR2 SQIVND (reference sequence). Here the CDR3 DNA reads TGTGCCAGTAGCCGGACTAGCGGGAGTTATGATACGCAGTATTTT. Translating it yields CASSRTSGSYDTQYF.